A single sample is the source of the 26 T cell receptor beta chains below, sequenced in a study of blood T cells in healthy people across ages. A second roughly 6 to 12 cycle PCR used barcoded and J-beta primers. TCRdb re-called the 5' RACE reads with MiXCR, one entry per CDR3 protein. Found here are more than 500,000 distinct CDR3 sequences, about 27% of them singletons; the top ten hold approximately 3.5%. The sample also formed part of further work on T cells of mothers and their children.

The material sequenced was blood. These receptors all stem from a boy aged 2 to 10 in good health.

The chain couples TRBV20-1 to TRBJ2-3, with D perhaps given as TRBD1 or TRBD2 (5 bases each). The CDR3 covers 11 residues. Germline CDR1 is DFQATT and CDR2 is SNEGSKA (reference sequence). Trimming cost V 4 bases and J 9 bases, with 11 bases left between them. The CDR3 DNA reads TGCAGTGCTACCTTGGGACCGACGCAGTATTTT. Translated: CSATLGPTQYF.

The sample holds a few counts of this clonotype. V and J are TRBV7-2 and TRBJ1-2; D gene uncertain. Between the trimmed V and J ends, which lost 3 bases and 5 bases, there was a span of 10 bases. The length of the CDR3 is 13 residues. Per the germline V gene, CDR1 is SGHTA and CDR2 is FQGNSA. For the CDR3, the DNA is TGTGCCAGCAGCTTGGACCCTCAATATGGCTACACCTTC. Translated, it gives CASSLDPQYGYTF.

This clonotype was seen more than once but under ten times. The chain is built from TRBV3-1 and TRBJ2-3; D remains unclear. Germline CDR1 and CDR2: LGHDT and YNNKEL (reference sequence). Trimming left V 0 bases short and J 2 bases short, with 21 bases between. The CDR3 runs 19 residues. CDR3 sequence: CASSQDRVGGRLSTDTQYF. Written as DNA, the CDR3 is TGTGCCAGCAGCCAAGATCGAGTGGGCGGACGACTTTCCACAGATACGCAGTATTTT.

A single count supports this clonotype. The CDR3 region has the DNA TGTGCCAGCACCTGGACAGGGGGCGGTTACGAGCAGTACTTC. This gives the protein CASTWTGGGYEQYF. The rearrangement links TRBV21-1 to TRBJ2-7; the DNA was not compared with TRBD1, the D call given in the table. TRBV21-1 represents a pseudogene. CDR3 size: 14 residues.

This chain uses TRBV14 with TRBJ2-5; 11 bases align to TRBD2. The V gene's germline CDR1 is SGHDN and CDR2 FVKESK. V was pared by 1 base and J by 5 bases, with 9 bases of the junction left unmatched. The CDR3 loop spans 17 amino acids. CDR3 DNA: TGTGCCAGCAGCCAAGGAGGGACTAGCGGCCTTTTGGAGACCCAGTACTTC. Translated, it gives CASSQGGTSGLLETQYF.

The chain links TRBV20-1 to TRBJ2-3; the D gene is possibly TRBD1 (6 bases). The CDR3 totals 16 residues. Trimming stripped 3 bases from V and 0 bases from J, with 16 bases between. Germline V lookup: CDR1 DFQATT, CDR2 SNEGSKA (reference sequence). The CDR3 DNA is TGCAGTGCTAGCCTCCCAGGGGCAGATAGCACAGATACGCAGTATTTT. Its translation: CSASLPGADSTDTQYF.

The chain recombines TRBV7-9 with TRBJ2-7; D unresolved. CDR1 and CDR2 (germline): SEHNR, FQNEAQ (reference sequence). Deletions cut 5 bases from V and 9 bases from J, with 17 bases between. This CDR3 is built from 13 residues. The CDR3 region has the DNA TGTGCCAGCAGCCCAAATGCAGAAAACGGGCAGTACTTC. This sequence encodes CASSPNAENGQYF.

CDR3 DNA sequence: TGCAGTGCTAGGGTGACTAGCGGGAGTTGGGGAGAGACCCAGTACTTC. Its protein product is CSARVTSGSWGETQYF. The V gene is TRBV20-1, the J gene TRBJ2-5; 12 bases agree with TRBD2. Germline CDR1 reads DFQATT; CDR2 reads SNEGSKA (reference sequence). The CDR3 extends over 16 amino acids. Trimming cost V 3 bases and J 4 bases; bases outside gene matches: 9.

This clonotype has only a few counts. The chain is built from TRBV7-2 and TRBJ2-1; 8 bases line up with TRBD2. CDR3 length: 16 residues. V shed 3 bases, J shed 5 bases, and the junction held 9 bases outside the gene matches. Germline assignment: CDR1 SGHTA and CDR2 FQGNSA. The CDR3 DNA reads TGTGCCAGCAGCTTTTTGACGGGAGGGCCAGACAATGAGCAGTTCTTC. Protein: CASSFLTGGPDNEQFF.

This clonotype came up a few times. The CDR3 protein is CSAASGGSGKNIQYF. The CDR3 DNA follows: TGCAGTGCCGCCTCGGGAGGGAGCGGCAAAAACATTCAGTACTTC. The rearrangement links TRBV20-1 to TRBJ2-4, with 8 nucleotides matching TRBD2. V lost 6 bases and J lost 3; bases outside the gene matches: 10. Germline-derived CDR1 and CDR2 are DFQATT and SNEGSKA (reference sequence). The CDR3 extends over 15 amino acids.

The chain couples TRBV28 to TRBJ2-5; no clear D. The DNA end is a closer match to TRBJ2-7, so the J assignment may be wrong. Germline CDR1 and CDR2: MDHEN and SYDVKM. CDR3 size: 13 residues. The CDR3 region has the DNA TGTGCCAGTCTGGCCGTAAGCTCCTACGAGCAGTACTTC. It specifies CASLAVSSYEQYF.

The chain joins TRBV19 to TRBJ2-5; D ambiguous. The CDR3 has 14 residues. V lost 4 bases and J lost 1, with 10 bases in between. The V gene's germline CDR1 is LNHDA and CDR2 SQIVND (reference sequence). The CDR3, as DNA: TGTGCCAGTAGTAGCGGCAGGCTCCAAGAGACCCAGTACTTC. Its protein is CASSSGRLQETQYF.

This clonotype was observed a handful of times. V gene TRBV12-3 or TRBV12-4 combines with J gene TRBJ2-1, with no clear D. Trimming shortened V by 1 base and J by 5 bases, and 9 bases separated the two germline ends. The CDR3 extends over 14 amino acids. The DNA of the CDR3 is TGTGCCAGCAGTTTAGGATCCGTACACAATGAGCAGTTCTTC. Amino acids: CASSLGSVHNEQFF.

This clonotype appeared a few times. The CDR3 sequence: CASSLRGQEQETQYF. CDR3 DNA: TGTGCCAGCAGCTTGAGGGGGCAGGAGCAAGAGACCCAGTACTTC. This chain links TRBV5-5 with TRBJ2-5; TRBD1 agrees at 7 bases. Germline V CDR1 and CDR2: SGHKS, YYEKEE (reference sequence). V lost 1 base and J lost 2; bases outside the gene matches: 5. The CDR3 sequence is 15 residues long.

This clonotype was found a few times. This chain connects TRBV24-1 to TRBJ2-1; 9 bases agree with TRBD2. This CDR3 is 15 amino acids long. Germline V gene lookup returns CDR1 KGHDR and CDR2 SFDVKD. V lost 4 bases to trimming and J lost 7 bases; unmatched junction nucleotides: 7. The chain's CDR3 is CATSDLGLARNEQFF. DNA of the CDR3: TGTGCCACCAGTGACCTGGGACTAGCCCGTAATGAGCAGTTCTTC.

The chain carries TRBV10-3 and TRBJ2-5, with D perhaps being TRBD1 or TRBD2 (5 bases each). From germline, CDR1 is ENHRY and CDR2 SYGVKD. Deletions cut 3 bases from V and 5 bases from J, with 16 bases between. The CDR3 runs 15 residues. CDR3 in DNA: TGTGCCATCAGTGATCGGACTCGTGCAGGGGAGACCCAGTACTTC. Protein: CAISDRTRAGETQYF.

This chain uses TRBV7-2 with TRBJ1-5; 12 bases are shared with TRBD1. V was clipped by 3 bases and J by 7 bases; unmatched bases: 4. The germline CDR1 and CDR2 sequences are SGHTA and FQGNSA. The CDR3 consists of 15 residues. The CDR3 spells CASSFLGTGGQPQHF. DNA of the CDR3: TGTGCCAGCAGCTTTTTGGGGACAGGGGGCCAGCCCCAGCATTTT. The full variable domain, completed using reference TRBV7-2 and TRBJ1-5, is GAGVSQSPSNKVTEKGKDVELRCDPISGHTALYWYRQSLGQGLEFLIYFQGNSAPDKSGLPSDRFSAERTGGSVSTLTIQRTQQEDSAVYLCASSFLGTGGQPQHFGDGTRLSIL.

This sequence joins TRBV9 and TRBJ2-3, with 9 bases that match TRBD2. This CDR3 spans 15 amino acids. Trimming took 3 bases from V and 4 from J; bases not matched to a gene: 6. Germline V CDR1 and CDR2: SGDLS, YYNGEE. The CDR3 region is CASSALAGNPDTQYF. Here the CDR3 DNA reads TGTGCCAGCAGCGCCCTAGCGGGAAATCCAGATACGCAGTATTTT.

This clonotype appeared a few times. This chain uses TRBV13 with TRBJ2-5, with D perhaps given as TRBD1 or TRBD2 (5 bases each). CDR1 and CDR2 (germline): PRHDT, FYEKMQ (reference sequence). V dropped 1 base and J dropped 0 bases, with 9 bases sitting between them. The CDR3 runs to 15 residues. The CDR3, as DNA: TGTGCCAGCAGCTTAGCAGGGACGGACCAAGAGACCCAGTACTTC. This codes for CASSLAGTDQETQYF.

This clonotype was recorded at least ten times. The DNA of the CDR3 is TGCGCCAGCAGTGAAGACAGCTCCTACGAGCAGTACTTC. Its translation is CASSEDSSYEQYF. This chain joins TRBV10-2 and TRBJ2-5, with a tentative D call TRBD1 (5 bases). The end of the DNA aligns better with TRBJ2-7, so the J call may be wrong. The CDR3 has 13 amino acids. Per germline, CDR1 WSHSY and CDR2 SAAADI.

There are a few counts of this clonotype. The V call is TRBV11-3, the J call TRBJ2-1; 7 positions match TRBD1. In germline, CDR1 is SGHNT, CDR2 YENEEA. This CDR3 is built from 14 residues. V gave up 5 bases and J gave up 9 bases; unmatched junction bases: 10. The DNA for the CDR3 is TGTGCCAGCAGCCCGCACTACAGGGGTAGTGAGCAGTTCTTC. This sequence encodes CASSPHYRGSEQFF.

This clonotype was picked up a small number of times. The chain uses TRBV2 and TRBJ1-4, with D perhaps TRBD1 (5 bases). Germline CDR1 reads SNHLY; CDR2 reads FYNNEI. V lost 0 bases to trimming and J lost 8 bases, with 16 bases between them. The CDR3 has 16 residues. This CDR3 is CASSEAQGIRGEKLFF. CDR3 in DNA: TGTGCCAGCAGTGAAGCGCAGGGCATCAGAGGAGAAAAACTGTTTTTT.

With respect to this clonotype: The germline gene is not matched at one end of the junction; a read error may be the cause. The chain combines TRBV12-5 with TRBJ2-3; no clear D. Germline assignment: CDR1 LGHNT and CDR2 FRNRAP. This CDR3 spans 15 amino acids. As DNA, the CDR3 is TGTGCTAGTGGTTTAAGGCTAGTCGGAACAGATATGCAGTATTTT. It specifies CASGLRLVGTDMQYF.

In DNA, the CDR3 is TGCGCCAGCAGCTTTGAAGTGGGAGCCTCCTACGAGCAGTACTTC. Translation: CASSFEVGASYEQYF. This rearrangement joins TRBV5-1 to TRBJ2-7, with D possibly TRBD2 on 5 matching bases. Trimming removed 2 bases at V and 0 bases at J, with 12 bases between. The CDR3 contains 15 residues. The germline gives CDR1 SGHRS, CDR2 YFSETQ.

The chain carries TRBV30 and TRBJ2-7; 8 positions match TRBD1. Germline values: CDR1 GTSNPN, CDR2 SVGIG (reference sequence). V lost 4 bases, J lost 2 bases, and 10 bases stayed unmatched. The CDR3 loop spans 15 amino acids. CDR3 in amino acids: CAWNSRGRGPYEQYF. The CDR3 nucleotides read TGTGCCTGGAACTCCAGGGGGCGCGGTCCCTACGAGCAGTACTTC.

The chain recombines TRBV7-3 with TRBJ2-3, with D uncertain. The CDR3 loop spans 15 amino acids. Germline-derived CDR1 and CDR2 are SGHTA and FQGTGA. Trimming took off 5 bases at V and 4 bases at J, with 16 bases between the two ends. The CDR3 here is CASSPSPLPPDTQYF. The CDR3 bases are TGTGCCAGCAGCCCTTCTCCCCTCCCCCCAGATACGCAGTATTTT.